This TCR beta chain came from a study of CD8 T cells in Susac syndrome. Study-wide results and limits: TCR sequencing and HLA analysis covered a relatively small number of individuals.

CDR1 is SGDLS, CDR2 YYNGEE, per germline. CDR3 length: 13 amino acids. The V gene lost 4 bases and the J gene lost 4 bases, with 6 bases spanning the gap. On this clonotype: Its antigen is currently unknown.

With random hexamers, reverse transcription was performed on about 0.45 to 1 ug of RNA. In TCRdb, the immunoSEQ multiplex PCR reads were re-called with MiXCR into one record per CDR3 protein. The table lists 90,000 to 110,000 distinct CDR3 sequences, roughly 97% of them singletons. The sequence was obtained from a human donor in good health. The material sequenced was CD4+ T cells from PBMCs. This chain connects TRBV9 to TRBJ2-6; no clear D gene. CDR3 protein: CASSSPGANVLTF. CDR3 in DNA: TGTGCCAGCAGCTCACCAGGGGCCAACGTCCTGACTTTC.